Here is one T cell receptor (beta chain) with its context. This sample was included in a study of tissue T cells after allogeneic stem cell transplantation. TCRbeta CDR3 was sequenced at survey depth with template counts. Profiling relied on immunoSEQ multiplex PCR, and the TCRdb table lists in-frame clones only, not all of them. This table has about 28,000 clones, about 85% appearing once. The J segment lost 1 base and the V segment lost 5 bases, leaving 4 bases of the junction unmatched. Germline assignment: CDR1 SEHNR and CDR2 FQNEAQ (reference sequence). This CDR3 contains 15 residues. This clonotype was obtained from a woman aged 18-49 years who later had graft-versus-host disease after an allogeneic stem cell transplant. Sample: blood, taken before transplantation. The V call is TRBV7-9, the J call TRBJ2-7; 11 nucleotides line up with TRBD1. CDR3: CASSTDRGLSYEQYF. CDR3 DNA: TGTGCCAGCAGCACGGACAGGGGGCTATCCTACGAGCAGTACTTC.